This note documents a single T cell receptor beta chain sequence. Its antigen remains unidentified. It has no much larger one-base neighbor in the sample; base qualities were not kept. This sample is part of a study of shared clonotypes between healthy human individuals (TCRdb year 2020). Describing the broader study: The cohort comprised a couple of women and three men aged 18 to 49 years. For each donor, CD4 naive and CD4 memory were each run on three plates, CD8 naive on two plates, and CD8 memory on one plate. To estimate repertoire size and how much clonotype sharing occurs between individuals, the study deeply sequenced the blood TCR repertoires of five or six healthy adults. To increase sequencing depth and limit assay-specific biases, TCR repertoire library preparation and sequencing were carried out by different laboratories using diverse techniques. Leukapheresis yielded between about 0.94 and 8.9 billion PBMCs per donor.

Healthy HIV-negative adults with no recently reported acute infections or vaccinations were included as donors. All donors were Caucasian adults living in Nashville, Tennessee, USA. CD4+ T cells were enriched by magnetic negative selection; naive cells were then positively selected on CD45RA, and the negative fraction formed the memory subset. Blood was obtained by leukapheresis, after which PBMCs were separated by Ficoll-Histopaque density gradient centrifugation and cryopreserved in liquid nitrogen vapor phase. Analytical flow cytometry was used to check the purity and quantity of every magnetically sorted T cell population. Genomic DNA was isolated from each sorted fraction and quantified by UV absorbance on a Nanodrop 2000c. TCR CDR3 regions were amplified from genomic DNA by multiplex PCR using the deep immunoSEQ assay. Genomic DNA extracted from each cell subset was distributed evenly over all wells of several immunoSEQ 96-well plates, and each plate served as one replicate. For sorted subsets, each replicate PCR was loaded with roughly 200 ng genomic DNA, equivalent to about 30,000 T cell genomes. Purified libraries were measured with a Qubit 3.0 fluorometer, size-checked on a Bioanalyzer 2100, and measured again with the KAPA Library Quantification kit. Every immunoSEQ 96-well plate was sequenced on a dedicated single-read 150-cycle Illumina NextSeq 550 flow cell. The original pipeline was this. The immunoSEQ output contained only junctional sequences without quality scores, so filtering could not match that applied to full-length reads. To assign V/J genes and CDR3, sequences were annotated using PyIR, a Python wrapper for IgBLAST v1.9, with IMGT germline references. Reads were filtered out if the reads had weak V/J assignments (E-value above 1e-6), no CDR3, stop codons, out-of-frame junctions, or ambiguous translated residues. V3J clonotypes were defined as sequences sharing the same inferred V gene, J gene, and CDR3 amino acid sequence. Percentage overlap between repertoires was computed as shared unique clonotypes divided by the size of the smaller repertoire. Richness of each repertoire was evaluated using RTK rarefaction, the Chao1 estimator, and Recon v2.1 estimates of unobserved clonotypes. Generation probabilities were computed with OLGA for all TCRbeta clonotypes obtained by the gDNA method from a handful of donors. The table was pulled from immuneACCESS by TCRdb, which kept in-frame rearrangements only. Such tables lose some clones; where checked, under half of the loss comes from unresolved V genes, and the rest has no known cause. V, J and clone size derive from that table, while D and trimming were established from the DNA sequence. Recorded for this sample are around 2.5 million clones; 80% to 95% of them occurred a single time. The ten largest account for 0.36% of the sample.

Results the study describes overall, beyond this receptor: Only blood was sampled, and tissue TCR repertoires likely differ from those in blood. The small number of donors limited the genetic and exposure-history diversity represented. Approximately 5% of naive CD4, 3.5% of naive CD8, around 2.3% of memory CD4, and around 0.4% of memory CD8 clonotypes were shared across a few donors. Rarefaction of sorted-subset datasets indicated incomplete sequencing despite the large sequencing depth. Larger estimated clonotype richness was generally found for naive subsets than for memory subsets. Based on pairwise subsampling, the degree of clonotype sharing among donors was expected to be affected by sequencing depth. Compared with non-shared clonotypes, clonotypes shared by all four sorted-subset donors had higher generation probabilities.

Taken from cysteine to phenylalanine, the CDR3 has 16 residues. Only the CDR3 region is kept as DNA, spanning 48 bases read in frame from base 1. CDR1 LNHNV and CDR2 YYDKDF were looked up in the germline V gene (reference sequence). V is cut back by 1 base and J by 4 bases, with 5 bases in the junction unmatched. The chain was built from TRBV15 and TRBJ2-1; the central 9 bases match TRBD2. The receptor's source is a man aged 18-30 years in good health. Some clones in this sample may be carry-over from other donors' samples. Sequencing was done on a sample of naive CD4+ T cells from PBMCs. The label giving this sample's cell subset or site can be read as: CD45RA+ positively selected. The DNA reads TGTGCCACCAGCAGAGCTAAAAGCGGGGGGTACAATGAGCAGTTCTTC. Translated, this is CATSRAKSGGYNEQFF.